The next 28 T cell receptor beta chains were all read from a single sample in a study of T cell changes during pregnancy in multiple sclerosis. The protocol was immunoSEQ multiplex PCR, while the TCRdb copy is restricted to in-frame clones and leaves out a portion. The data contain 79,000 or so clones, around 93% of them seen just once; the ten biggest clones take up more than 1.5%. The sequencing here drew on peripheral blood, taken in the first trimester of pregnancy. The source of these receptors is a female donor in good health, enrolled as a control in a pregnancy study.

The chain recombines TRBV6-1 with TRBJ2-3; 8 nucleotides align to TRBD2. J gave up 5 bases and V 6 bases, and 4 bases lay outside the gene matches. CDR1 and CDR2 from the germline V gene are MNHNS and SASEGT. The CDR3 has 13 amino acids. The CDR3 DNA follows: TGTGCCAGCAGCGGGGGGGCCGAAGATACGCAGTATTTT. Amino acid sequence: CASSGGAEDTQYF.

The chain is built from TRBV11-2 and TRBJ2-5, with TRBD2 as a possible D gene (6 bases). This CDR3 has 13 residues. V shed 6 bases and J shed 2 bases, with 10 bases lying between them. Germline V CDR1 and CDR2: SGHAT, FQNNGV. In nucleotides, the CDR3 is TGTGCCAGCAGTCCGGGGGTGCAAGAGACCCAGTACTTC. Protein: CASSPGVQETQYF.

This chain connects TRBV6-1 to TRBJ2-7, with D uncertain. The ends were cut back, 1 base at V and 0 bases at J, with 13 bases in the middle. The V gene's germline CDR1 is MNHNS and CDR2 SASEGT. The CDR3 loop spans 16 amino acids. The CDR3 DNA is TGTGCCAGCAGTGAAGTCGAGTTGTGGAGCTCCTACGAGCAGTACTTC. Encoded protein: CASSEVELWSSYEQYF.

V gene TRBV27 combines with J gene TRBJ1-1; D possibly corresponds to TRBD1 (6 bases). V lost 8 bases to trimming and J lost 7 bases, with 35 bases between them. The CDR3 runs 19 residues. Germline lookup yields CDR1 MNHEY and CDR2 SMNVEV (reference sequence). DNA of the CDR3: TGTGCCAGCTACCCTCTGACAAAAACAGGGATCTTCTCAGAAAATGAAGCTTTCTTT. Translated: CASYPLTKTGIFSENEAFF.

This sequence joins TRBV27 and TRBJ2-7, with D perhaps matching TRBD1 (5 bases). Germline CDR1 MNHEY, CDR2 SMNVEV (reference sequence). The CDR3 consists of 12 residues. The germline V and J ends were trimmed by 6 bases and 2 bases, with 8 bases remaining between them. The CDR3 DNA follows: TGTGCCAGCAGGGGGCGACCCTACGAGCAGTACTTC. It yields the protein CASRGRPYEQYF.

The chain recombines TRBV5-6 with TRBJ2-3, with D perhaps matching TRBD2 (5 bases). V lost 1 base to trimming and J lost 2 bases, with 11 bases between them. The CDR3 runs 15 residues. Germline V gene sequence: CDR1 SGHDT, CDR2 YYEEEE. The CDR3 DNA is TGTGCCAGCAGCTTGTACGGGGAGATCACAGATACGCAGTATTTT. Protein product: CASSLYGEITDTQYF.

The chain uses TRBV4-3 and TRBJ2-3; 8 positions match TRBD2. Looked up from germline, CDR1 is LGHNA and CDR2 is YSLEER. V was pared by 0 bases and J by 5 bases, with 10 bases of the junction left unmatched. This CDR3 comprises 17 residues. CDR3 sequence reads: CASSQDHWRGAGDTQYF. The CDR3, as DNA: TGCGCCAGCAGCCAAGATCACTGGCGGGGGGCAGGAGATACGCAGTATTTT.

This clone was detected once. CDR3 bases: TGTGCCAGCAGCGTAGGAGGAAGAGAGTGGATGAACACTGAAGCTTTCTTT. Translating gives CASSVGGREWMNTEAFF. The V call is TRBV9, the J call TRBJ1-1; D unresolved. Trimming pared 0 bases from V and 0 bases from J, leaving 15 bases between. The CDR3 has 17 residues. Germline CDR1 SGDLS, CDR2 YYNGEE.

The CDR3 reads CASSQDLLRGQGNSPLHF. The CDR3 nucleotides are TGTGCCAGCAGCCAAGATCTGCTTCGGGGACAGGGAAATTCACCCCTCCACTTT. The rearrangement joins TRBV4-2 to TRBJ1-6; the match to TRBD1 covers 9 bases. The CDR3 consists of 18 residues. The germline V gene has CDR1 LGHNA and CDR2 YNFKEQ. The trim removed 0 bases at V and 7 bases at J, leaving 10 bases unmatched.

The J gene is TRBJ1-2, the V gene TRBV28; the match to TRBD1 covers 9 bases. V shed 8 bases and J 0 bases; nucleotides not matched to a gene: 16. The CDR3 is made up of 18 amino acids. Germline values: CDR1 MDHEN, CDR2 SYDVKM. Written as DNA, the CDR3 is TGTGCCAGCGAAACGAGCCCGGGACAGGGCTTCGCTAACTATGGCTACACCTTC. Residues: CASETSPGQGFANYGYTF.

This clone was found once. This chain uses TRBV28 with TRBJ1-5; D perhaps matches TRBD1 (6 bases). The germline V and J ends were trimmed by 6 bases and 6 bases, with 15 bases remaining between them. The CDR3 is 14 amino acids. Germline V lookup: CDR1 MDHEN, CDR2 SYDVKM. CDR3 nucleotide sequence: TGTGCCAGCAGCTCCCCGGGGGGCGGTCAGCCCCAGCATTTT. Translation: CASSSPGGGQPQHF.

Only one count was recorded for this clone. The V call is TRBV2, the J call TRBJ1-5, with D possibly matching TRBD1 (6 bases). V shed 6 bases and J shed 2 bases, with 14 bases lying between them. The length of the CDR3 is 15 residues. Germline V gene sequence: CDR1 SNHLY, CDR2 FYNNEI. The CDR3 protein is CASSTQGMGNQPQHF. DNA of the CDR3: TGTGCCAGCAGCACACAGGGTATGGGCAATCAGCCCCAGCATTTT. Based on the CDR3 plus reference TRBV2 and TRBJ1-5, the full variable domain is EPEVTQTPSHQVTQMGQEVILRCVPISNHLYFYWYRQILGQKVEFLVSFYNNEISEKSEIFDDQFSVERPDGSNFTLKIRSTKLEDSAMYFCASSTQGMGNQPQHFGDGTRLSIL.

The chain carries TRBV28 and TRBJ1-2; D remains unclear. The germline V gene has CDR1 MDHEN and CDR2 SYDVKM. The V gene lost 3 bases and the J gene lost 4 bases, with 6 bases spanning the gap. The CDR3 is made up of 12 amino acids. The chain's CDR3 is CASSFRGYGYTF. The CDR3 bases are TGTGCCAGCAGTTTTCGGGGCTATGGCTACACCTTC.

The genes are TRBV7-9 and TRBJ1-2; 8 bases match TRBD1. Germline V CDR1 and CDR2: SEHNR, FQNEAQ (reference sequence). The junction had 6 bases not matched to a gene; V was cut back by 6 bases and J by 3 bases. The CDR3 runs to 14 residues. In DNA form, the CDR3 reads TGTGCCAGCAGGCAGGGACAGGTCGACTATGGCTACACCTTC. This codes for CASRQGQVDYGYTF.

This chain joins TRBV4-1 and TRBJ2-1; 12 positions agree with TRBD1. The CDR3 is made up of 16 amino acids. Germline CDR1 is MGHRA and CDR2 is YSYEKL. V gave up 0 bases and J gave up 8 bases; unmatched junction bases: 5. The CDR3, as DNA: TGCGCCAGCAGCCAAGATCGGGACAGGGGGCTGGATGAGCAGTTCTTC. It yields the protein CASSQDRDRGLDEQFF.

V usage is TRBV7-9 and J usage is TRBJ2-7, with 7 bases lining up with TRBD1. With V trimmed by 5 bases and J by 3 bases, 4 bases remained unmatched. Germline V gene data show CDR1 as SEHNR and CDR2 as FQNEAQ (reference sequence). The CDR3 is 13 residues long. The DNA of the CDR3 is TGTGCCAGCAGCGGGGGACAGTTCTACGAGCAGTACTTC. This translates into CASSGGQFYEQYF.

This chain joins TRBV29-1 and TRBJ1-1; TRBD1 agrees at 7 bases. Germline assignment: CDR1 SQVTM and CDR2 ANQGSEA. Germline trimming cut 0 bases from V and 6 bases from J; bases unmatched to any gene: 10. The CDR3 is 15 amino acids. The CDR3 sequence is CSVEDPDRVEAEAFF. For the CDR3, the DNA is TGCAGCGTTGAAGATCCCGACAGGGTGGAGGCTGAAGCTTTCTTT.

This chain joins TRBV4-3 and TRBJ1-4; 7 bases align to TRBD1. CDR3 size: 18 residues. Germline CDR1 LGHNA, CDR2 YSLEER. V was pared by 0 bases and J by 4 bases, with 11 bases of the junction left unmatched. CDR3 amino acids: CASSQDEVGGGFNEKLFF. The CDR3 DNA reads as TGCGCCAGCAGCCAAGATGAAGTCGGAGGGGGCTTTAATGAAAAACTGTTTTTT.

The chain recombines TRBV28 with TRBJ1-2; 11 bases map to TRBD1. Looked up from germline, CDR1 is MDHEN and CDR2 is SYDVKM. With 5 bases clipped from V and 8 bases from J, the junction kept 7 bases outside the gene matches. This CDR3 has 14 amino acids. CDR3 sequence reads: CASSPGQGAKGYTF. In DNA form, the CDR3 reads TGTGCCAGCAGTCCCGGACAGGGGGCGAAGGGCTACACCTTC.

Regarding this clone: One junction end disagrees with the germline gene, perhaps due to a read error. The chain uses TRBV27 and TRBJ2-1, with TRBD2 matching over 12 bases. The CDR3 covers 14 residues. Per the germline V gene, CDR1 is MNHEY and CDR2 is SMNVEV (reference sequence). The CDR3 is CASNLLAGGDEQFF. The CDR3 nucleotides are TGTGCCAGCAATTTACTAGCGGGGGGAGATGAGCAGTTCTTC.

For this clone: An end of the junction does not agree with germline; a read error may underlie this. The rearrangement joins TRBV2 to TRBJ2-7; 9 bases match TRBD2. The CDR3 has 14 amino acids. The V gene's germline CDR1 is SNHLY and CDR2 FYNNEI. CDR3 region: CASREAGGGYEQYF. The CDR3 bases are TGTGCCAGCAGAGAAGCGGGGGGAGGCTACGAGCAGTACTTC.

This clone occurred a few times. This sequence joins TRBV10-3 and TRBJ1-1; TRBD1 matches 8 bases. This CDR3 comprises 13 residues. V lost 6 bases to trimming and J lost 1 base; unmatched junction nucleotides: 1. The germline CDR1 and CDR2 sequences are ENHRY and SYGVKD. The CDR3 region has the DNA TGTGCCATCAGGGGACAGGAGAACACTGAAGCTTTCTTT. This encodes CAIRGQENTEAFF.

The chain combines TRBV6-5 with TRBJ2-2; TRBD1 aligns across 10 bases. V shed 6 bases, J shed 5 bases, and the junction held 3 bases outside the gene matches. Per the germline V gene, CDR1 is MNHEY and CDR2 is SVGAGI. The CDR3 extends over 14 amino acids. Here the CDR3 reads CASSRDRGTGELFF. DNA of the CDR3: TGTGCCAGCAGCCGGGACAGGGGTACCGGGGAGCTGTTTTTT.

Concerning this clone itself: Other nucleotide sequences in the sample specify the same CDR3. This sequence joins TRBV6-5 and TRBJ1-2; D is ambiguous. V was clipped by 2 bases and J by 2 bases, with 6 bases between them. Germline V gives CDR1 MNHEY, CDR2 SVGAGI. CDR3 size: 13 residues. CDR3 sequence: CASSYNSNYGYTF. CDR3 DNA: TGTGCCAGCAGTTACAACAGCAACTATGGCTACACCTTC.

The chain uses TRBV19 and TRBJ1-3; TRBD1 is a possible D gene (5 bases). V lost 9 bases and J lost 3, with 18 bases in between. There are 15 residues in the CDR3. Germline assignment: CDR1 LNHDA and CDR2 SQIVND (reference sequence). The CDR3 DNA reads as TGTGCCAGCCCGGTTCGGGGGAAAGTTGGAAACACCATATATTTT. It is translated as CASPVRGKVGNTIYF.

The chain links TRBV6-5 to TRBJ1-1; 8 bases are shared with TRBD1. The CDR3 extends over 15 amino acids. V lost 6 bases to trimming and J lost 5 bases; unmatched junction nucleotides: 11. Germline CDR1 is MNHEY and CDR2 is SVGAGI. In DNA, the CDR3 is TGTGCCAGCAGCCTATATTCAGGGGGCGCTACTGAAGCTTTCTTT. Its protein product is CASSLYSGGATEAFF.

The V gene is TRBV29-1, the J gene TRBJ2-2, with no clear D. This CDR3 comprises 14 residues. Trimming took off 6 bases at V and 0 bases at J, with 11 bases between the two ends. Germline values: CDR1 SQVTM, CDR2 ANQGSEA. The CDR3 loop reads CSVGGSSNTGELFF. The CDR3 DNA reads as TGCAGCGTCGGTGGTTCCTCGAACACCGGGGAGCTGTTTTTT.

The genes are TRBV4-3 and TRBJ2-7; maybe TRBD1 (6 bases). Trimming pared 2 bases from V and 0 bases from J, leaving 11 bases between. The CDR3 extends over 15 amino acids. Germline values: CDR1 LGHNA, CDR2 YSLEER. This CDR3 is CASSQHRDNSYEQYF. The CDR3 DNA reads as TGCGCCAGCAGCCAACACCGGGACAACTCCTACGAGCAGTACTTC.